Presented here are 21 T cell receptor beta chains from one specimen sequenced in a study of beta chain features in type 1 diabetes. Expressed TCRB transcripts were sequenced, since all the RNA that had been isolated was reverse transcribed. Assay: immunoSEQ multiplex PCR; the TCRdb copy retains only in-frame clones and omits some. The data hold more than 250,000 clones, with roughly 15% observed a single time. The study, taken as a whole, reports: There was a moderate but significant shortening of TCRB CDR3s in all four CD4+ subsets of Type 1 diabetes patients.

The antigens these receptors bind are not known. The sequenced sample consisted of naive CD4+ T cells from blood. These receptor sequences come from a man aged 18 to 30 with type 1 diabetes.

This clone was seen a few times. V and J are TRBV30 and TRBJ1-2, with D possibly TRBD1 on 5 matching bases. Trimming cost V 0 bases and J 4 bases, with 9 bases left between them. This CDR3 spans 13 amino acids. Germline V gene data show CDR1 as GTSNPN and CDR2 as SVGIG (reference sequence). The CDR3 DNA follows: TGTGCCTGGAGTGTACAGGCTGGCTATGGCTACACCTTC. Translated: CAWSVQAGYGYTF.

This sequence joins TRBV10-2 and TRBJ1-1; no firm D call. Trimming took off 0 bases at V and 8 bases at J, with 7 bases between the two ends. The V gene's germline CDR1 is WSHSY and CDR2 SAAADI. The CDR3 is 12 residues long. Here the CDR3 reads CASSESAREAFF. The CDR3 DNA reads TGCGCCAGCAGTGAGTCAGCGCGGGAAGCTTTCTTT.

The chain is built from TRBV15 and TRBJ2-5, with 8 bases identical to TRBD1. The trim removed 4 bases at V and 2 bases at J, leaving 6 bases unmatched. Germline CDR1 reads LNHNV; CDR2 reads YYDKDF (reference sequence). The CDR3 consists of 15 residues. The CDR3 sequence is CATSTRQGRQETQYF. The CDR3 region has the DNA TGTGCCACCAGCACGAGACAGGGGAGGCAAGAGACCCAGTACTTC. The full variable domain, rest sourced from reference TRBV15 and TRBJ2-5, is DAMVIQNPRYQVTQFGKPVTLSCSQTLNHNVMYWYQQKSSQAPKLLFHYYDKDFNNEADTPDNFQSRRPNTSFCFLDIRSPGLGDTAMYLCATSTRQGRQETQYFGPGTRLLVL.

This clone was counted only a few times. The CDR3 protein is CASSYTTGVAKNIQYF. The CDR3 DNA is TGTGCCAGCAGTTATACGACTGGTGTAGCCAAAAACATTCAGTACTTC. V and J are TRBV6-6 and TRBJ2-4; unclear D gene. This CDR3 has 16 amino acids. Germline CDR1 MNHNY, CDR2 SVGAGI (reference sequence). Trimming left V 3 bases short and J 0 bases short, with 12 bases between.

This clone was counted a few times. The CDR3 sequence: CASSQPLGGSHEQYF. CDR3 in DNA: TGCGCCAGCAGCCAACCTTTGGGGGGGAGCCACGAGCAGTACTTC. This chain uses TRBV4-1 with TRBJ2-7; TRBD2 aligns across 7 bases. CDR3 length: 15 amino acids. Germline V gene data show CDR1 as MGHRA and CDR2 as YSYEKL. Unmatched junction bases numbered 9, after V lost 2 bases and J lost 5 bases.

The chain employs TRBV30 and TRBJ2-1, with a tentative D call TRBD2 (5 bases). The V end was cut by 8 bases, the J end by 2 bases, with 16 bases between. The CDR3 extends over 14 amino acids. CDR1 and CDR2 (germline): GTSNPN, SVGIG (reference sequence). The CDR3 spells CAGGLLATYNEQFF. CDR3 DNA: TGTGCCGGAGGTTTGCTGGCCACCTACAATGAGCAGTTCTTC.

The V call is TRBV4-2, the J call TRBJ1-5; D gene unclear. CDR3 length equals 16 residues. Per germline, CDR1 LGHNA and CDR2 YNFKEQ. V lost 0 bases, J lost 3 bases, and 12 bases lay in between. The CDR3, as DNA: TGTGCCAGCAGCCAAGATCCTCGGGGAAACAATCAGCCCCAGCATTTT. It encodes CASSQDPRGNNQPQHF.

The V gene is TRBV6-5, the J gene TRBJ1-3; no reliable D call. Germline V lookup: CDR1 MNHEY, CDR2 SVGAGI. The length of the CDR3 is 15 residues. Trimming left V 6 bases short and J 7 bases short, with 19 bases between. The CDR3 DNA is TGTGCCAGCAGCTCTCGACGGGGTCTCGGGAACACCATATATTTT. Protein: CASSSRRGLGNTIYF.

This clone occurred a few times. For the CDR3, the DNA is TGTGCCAGTCGACAGGGCCTGACCCAAGAGACCCAGTACTTC. Translation: CASRQGLTQETQYF. The chain joins TRBV6-6 to TRBJ2-5, with TRBD1 matching over 7 bases. Germline V gives CDR1 MNHNY, CDR2 SVGAGI (reference sequence). V lost 9 bases to trimming and J lost 1 base; unmatched junction nucleotides: 8. CDR3 length equals 14 residues.

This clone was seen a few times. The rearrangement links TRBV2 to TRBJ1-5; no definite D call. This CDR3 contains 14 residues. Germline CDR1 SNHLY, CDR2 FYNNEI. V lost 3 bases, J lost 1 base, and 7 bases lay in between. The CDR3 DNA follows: TGTGCCAGCAGTGAGCGTCTAAGCAATCAGCCCCAGCATTTT. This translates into CASSERLSNQPQHF. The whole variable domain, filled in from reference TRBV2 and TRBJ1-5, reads EPEVTQTPSHQVTQMGQEVILRCVPISNHLYFYWYRQILGQKVEFLVSFYNNEISEKSEIFDDQFSVERPDGSNFTLKIRSTKLEDSAMYFCASSERLSNQPQHFGDGTRLSIL.

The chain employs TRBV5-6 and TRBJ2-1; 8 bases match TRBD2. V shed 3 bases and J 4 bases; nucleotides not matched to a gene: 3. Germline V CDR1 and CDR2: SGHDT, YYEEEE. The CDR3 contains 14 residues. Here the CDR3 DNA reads TGTGCCAGCAGCTCTCGGGGGGGATACAATGAGCAGTTCTTC. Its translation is CASSSRGGYNEQFF. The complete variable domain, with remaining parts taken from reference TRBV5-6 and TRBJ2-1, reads DAGVTQSPTHLIKTRGQQVTLRCSPKSGHDTVSWYQQALGQGPQFIFQYYEEEERQRGNFPDRFSGHQFPNYSSELNVNALLLGDSALYLCASSSRGGYNEQFFGPGTRLTVL.

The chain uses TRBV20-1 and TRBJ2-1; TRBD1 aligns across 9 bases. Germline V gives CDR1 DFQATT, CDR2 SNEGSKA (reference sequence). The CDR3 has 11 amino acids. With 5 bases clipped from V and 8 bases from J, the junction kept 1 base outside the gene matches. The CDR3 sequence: CSAGQGYEQFF. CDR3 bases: TGCAGTGCTGGACAGGGGTATGAGCAGTTCTTC.

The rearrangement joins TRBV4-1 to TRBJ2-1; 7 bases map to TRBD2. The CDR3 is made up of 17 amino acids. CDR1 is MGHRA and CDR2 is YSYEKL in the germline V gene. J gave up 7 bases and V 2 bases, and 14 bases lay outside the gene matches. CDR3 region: CASSQTVRGGSWNEQFF. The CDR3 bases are TGCGCCAGCAGCCAAACCGTCCGCGGGGGTAGTTGGAATGAGCAGTTCTTC.

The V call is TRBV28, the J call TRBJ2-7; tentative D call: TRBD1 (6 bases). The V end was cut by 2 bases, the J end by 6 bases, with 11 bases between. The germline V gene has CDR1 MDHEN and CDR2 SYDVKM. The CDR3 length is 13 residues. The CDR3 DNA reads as TGTGCCAGCAGTTTAAGGGGGAGCGGCGAGCAGTACTTC. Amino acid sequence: CASSLRGSGEQYF.

The CDR3 loop reads CASSQYGGADTQYF. DNA for the CDR3: TGCGCCAGCAGCCAGTACGGGGGGGCGGATACGCAGTATTTT. The rearrangement uses TRBV4-3 and TRBJ2-3; 8 bases fit TRBD2. CDR3 length: 14 amino acids. Germline-derived CDR1 and CDR2 are LGHNA and YSLEER. The V gene end was trimmed by 3 bases and the J gene end by 6 bases; junction bases not matched to a gene: 5.

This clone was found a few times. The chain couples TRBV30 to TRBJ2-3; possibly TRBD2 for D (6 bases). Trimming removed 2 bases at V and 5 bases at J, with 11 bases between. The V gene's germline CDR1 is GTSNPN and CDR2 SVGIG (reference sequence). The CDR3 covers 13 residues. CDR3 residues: CAWSLRGIDTQYF. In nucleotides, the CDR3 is TGTGCCTGGAGTCTTCGGGGGATAGATACGCAGTATTTT.

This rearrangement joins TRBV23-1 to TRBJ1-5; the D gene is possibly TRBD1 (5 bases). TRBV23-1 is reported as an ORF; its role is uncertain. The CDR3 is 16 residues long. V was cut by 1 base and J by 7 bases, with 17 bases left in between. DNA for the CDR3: TGCGCCAGCAGTCAATTTTTTGGAGGGAAGGGGCAGCCCCAGCATTTT. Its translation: CASSQFFGGKGQPQHF.

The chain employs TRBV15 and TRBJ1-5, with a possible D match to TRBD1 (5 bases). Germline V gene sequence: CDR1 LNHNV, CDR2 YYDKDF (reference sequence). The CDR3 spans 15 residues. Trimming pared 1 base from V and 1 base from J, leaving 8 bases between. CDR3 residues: CATSRAGQSNQPQHF. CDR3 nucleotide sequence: TGTGCCACCAGCAGAGCAGGGCAGAGCAATCAGCCCCAGCATTTT.

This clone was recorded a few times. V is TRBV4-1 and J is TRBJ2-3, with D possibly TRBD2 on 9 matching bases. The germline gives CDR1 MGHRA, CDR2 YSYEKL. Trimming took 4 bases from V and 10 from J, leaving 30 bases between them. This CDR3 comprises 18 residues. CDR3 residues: CASSRGQGAPSGRLSQYF. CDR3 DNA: TGCGCCAGCAGCCGAGGTCAGGGGGCACCCAGCGGGAGGTTATCGCAGTATTTT.

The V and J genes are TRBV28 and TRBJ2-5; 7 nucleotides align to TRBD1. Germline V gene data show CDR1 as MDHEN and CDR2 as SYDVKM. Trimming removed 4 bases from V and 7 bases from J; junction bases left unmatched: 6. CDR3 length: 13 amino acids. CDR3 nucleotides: TGTGCCAGCAGTTCCGGACAGGCGGGGACCCAGTACTTC. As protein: CASSSGQAGTQYF.

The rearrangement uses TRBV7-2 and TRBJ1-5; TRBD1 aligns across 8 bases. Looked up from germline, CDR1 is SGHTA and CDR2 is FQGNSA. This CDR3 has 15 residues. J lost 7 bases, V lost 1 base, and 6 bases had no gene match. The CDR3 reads CASSLGWTGLQPQHF. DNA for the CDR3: TGTGCCAGCAGCTTAGGCTGGACAGGGCTACAGCCCCAGCATTTT. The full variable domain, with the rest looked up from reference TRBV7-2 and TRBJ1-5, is GAGVSQSPSNKVTEKGKDVELRCDPISGHTALYWYRQSLGQGLEFLIYFQGNSAPDKSGLPSDRFSAERTGGSVSTLTIQRTQQEDSAVYLCASSLGWTGLQPQHFGDGTRLSIL.